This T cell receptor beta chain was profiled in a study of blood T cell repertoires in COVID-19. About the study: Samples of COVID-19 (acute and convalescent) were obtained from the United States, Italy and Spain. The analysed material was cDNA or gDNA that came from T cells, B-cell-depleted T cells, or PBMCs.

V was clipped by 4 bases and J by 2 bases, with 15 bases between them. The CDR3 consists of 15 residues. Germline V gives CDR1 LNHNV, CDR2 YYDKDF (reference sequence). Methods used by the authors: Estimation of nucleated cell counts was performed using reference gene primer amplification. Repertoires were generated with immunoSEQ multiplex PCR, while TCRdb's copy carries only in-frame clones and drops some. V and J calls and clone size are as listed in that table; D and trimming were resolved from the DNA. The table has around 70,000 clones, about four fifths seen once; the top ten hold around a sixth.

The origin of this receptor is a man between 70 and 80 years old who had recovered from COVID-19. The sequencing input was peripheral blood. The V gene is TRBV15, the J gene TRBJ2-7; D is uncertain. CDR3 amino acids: CATSIGSTTTYEQYF. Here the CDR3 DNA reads TGTGCCACCAGCATCGGTAGCACCACAACCTACGAGCAGTACTTC.